This T cell receptor beta chain was identified during a study of cytomegalovirus exposure and HLA in healthy donors. The CDR3 runs 13 residues. Per the germline V gene, CDR1 is SEHNR and CDR2 is FQNEAQ (reference sequence). Both 60 Vbeta primers and 13 Jbeta primers went into the PCR. Measured with immunoSEQ multiplex PCR; TCRdb has only the in-frame clones, and not every one. The repertoire holds roughly 140,000 clones, with 80% as singletons. This TCR was recovered from a man aged 40-50 years in good health and CMV-seronegative. V gene TRBV7-9 combines with J gene TRBJ2-5; unclear D gene. The J call is uncertain, as TRBJ2-7 better fits the DNA end. Sequencing used PBMCs. This chain's CDR3 is CASSFQSSYEQYF. In nucleotides, the CDR3 is TGTGCCAGCAGCTTCCAAAGCTCCTACGAGCAGTACTTC.